The T cell receptor (beta chain) under discussion was sequenced for a study of beta chain features in type 1 diabetes. Whole-study results and caveats: All four CD4+ subsets of Type 1 diabetes patients contained TCRB CDR3s that were moderately but significantly shorter. An over-representation of cells with high TCR expression could result from cDNA sequencing. There was no resolution here of whether HLA type influences TCRB rearrangement.

The authors reverse transcribed all of the isolated RNA, so sequencing captured expressed TCRB transcripts. Some clones are missing from TCRdb's copy, which holds only in-frame ones; the method was immunoSEQ multiplex PCR. The sample contains around 180,000 clones, less than 15% of which appear only once. Around 110 mL of blood, on average, came from one heparinised draw per donor. A remark on this clone: Its antigen is currently unknown.

This CDR3 is 12 amino acids long. V shed 4 bases and J shed 5 bases, with 8 bases lying between them. Per the germline V gene, CDR1 is KGHSH and CDR2 is LQKENI. This sequence originates from a woman younger than 35 in good health. This chain connects TRBV18 to TRBJ2-5, with unresolved D. Sequenced sample: central memory CD4+ T cells from blood. CDR3 in amino acids: CASSLERETQYF. The CDR3 DNA reads as TGTGCCAGCTCACTCGAACGGGAGACCCAGTACTTC.